This record looks at one TCR beta chain sequence and its context. Its antigen remains unidentified. The sample holds no much larger clone one base away, and base qualities are not on file. The CDR3 starts with the cysteine, ends with the phenylalanine, and has 15 residues. Only the CDR3 DNA is retained, 45 bases long and in frame from the first base. The germline V gene encodes CDR1 SGHTA and CDR2 FQGTGA. V has 5 bases trimmed and J has 7 bases trimmed; junction bases matching no gene number 9. The sample's time point label is to be understood as: about 28 days (+/-7) after the second vaccine dose. Interpreted using the paper, the treatment or condition label stands for: meningococcal conjugate vaccine given as trial control. Samples from vaccinated people were obtained from the UK trials COV001 and COV002, which included a single-blind randomized controlled phase 2/3 trial of AZD1222 (ChAdOx1 nCoV-19) in healthy adults. Trial participant PBMC samples were collected at day 0 and day 28 after the second dose for TCRbeta chain sequencing.

This record belongs to a study of T cell responses to AZD1222 COVID-19 vaccine (dated by TCRdb to the early 2020s). About the investigation overall: A total of 230 to 250 trial participants underwent TCR sequencing, of whom nearly 210 received two doses of AZD1222 and about 25 received two doses of the MenACWY control vaccine. Trial participants were enrolled into age subgroups of 18-55, 56-69 and 70-plus years, which contained approximately 150, 28 and 58 TCR-sequenced participants, respectively. What the research found in general, with its limitations: The 56-69-year group was small, and its depth increase did not reach significance, likely because of low power. Because no samples from the day 14 peak response were available, repertoires could be characterized only after the peak T cell response. CD4 TCRs associated with the vaccine covered the entire spike protein, and the dominant responses were in regions 160-218 and 743-854. Participants were mostly white British and included more females than males, and it was suggested by the authors that clonal diversity may have been underestimated. A significant rise in spike-specific TCR breadth and depth was observed after two AZD1222 doses relative to day 0 and relative to MenACWY recipients. Reportedly, close to half of the unique spike-specific TCRs recognized epitopes lying outside the regions that are mutated in the B.1.351 and B.1.1.7 variants. Conclusions about previously exposed vaccinees are limited, since just 6 or 7 AZD1222 recipients were seropositive for SARS-CoV-2 at baseline.

The CDR3 regions of human TCRbeta chains were analyzed by immunosequencing. As for the original processing: TCRs in the repertoires were compared against a reference library of SARS-CoV-2-specific TCRs that had been generated with the MIRA antigen-specificity platform. Breadth meant the fraction of unique TCRs that were SARS-CoV-2-associated, whereas depth meant the fraction of total T cells that were SARS-CoV-2-associated. Using the MIRA data, each spike-specific TCR was assigned both to the spike region to which the TCR was reactive and to a CD4 or CD8 class. Log10-transformed breadth and depth values were compared by one-way ANOVA with Sidak's multiple comparisons tests. TCRdb re-hosts the immuneACCESS table, in-frame sequences only. Its copies lack some clones; in the studies checked, an unresolved V gene accounts for under half of them, and the cause for the rest is not known. That table gives V, J and clone size, and the DNA gave D and trimming. Present in this sample are some 200,000 clones, approximately 94% of which were seen just once. Around 1.5% of the sample comes from the top ten.

The sequencing used peripheral blood, collected 28 days after the second dose of the MenACWY control vaccine. This clonotype originated in an adult who received the MenACWY meningococcal vaccine as a control. This sequence uses TRBV7-3 and TRBJ2-1, with 9 central nucleotides matching TRBD1. The encoded CDR3 is CASSPRTGEVNEQFF. The DNA sequence is TGTGCCAGCAGCCCGCGGACAGGGGAAGTTAATGAGCAGTTCTTC.